Listed here is a single T cell receptor beta chain. Antigen unknown. The data are from a study of cytomegalovirus exposure and HLA in healthy donors. The wider study: The roughly 110 validation repertoires used the same platform as the 600 to 750 first-cohort repertoires (as reported by a later analysis).

Notes on the study in general: The tendency of first-cohort TCR clusters to co-occur in the 120 or so validation repertoires was identified by a subsequent analysis.

The ends lost 5 bases at V and 0 bases at J; junction bases unmatched: 8. Germline CDR1 is LNHDA and CDR2 is SQIVND (reference sequence). The CDR3 loop spans 18 amino acids. Donors came from a validation cohort of some 130 subjects, distinct from the first 666-subject cohort. This table comes from immunoSEQ multiplex PCR, and its TCRdb copy is limited to in-frame clones, with some not included. The data show under 400,000 clones, with roughly 90% seen just once and approximately 0.95% held by the top ten. J is TRBJ2-6 and V is TRBV19; TRBD2 aligns across 9 bases. The material sequenced was PBMCs. The clonotype originates from a man aged 25 to 40 in good health and CMV-seronegative. The DNA of the CDR3 is TGTGCCAGTAGTTCCCTAGCGGGGTCTAGCTCTGGGGCCAACGTCCTGACTTTC. This translates into CASSSLAGSSSGANVLTF. The full variable domain, with the rest looked up from reference TRBV19 and TRBJ2-6, is DGGITQSPKYLFRKEGQNVTLSCEQNLNHDAMYWYRQDPGQGLRLIYYSQIVNDFQKGDIAEGYSVSREKKESFPLTVTSAQKNPTAFYLCASSSLAGSSSGANVLTFGAGSRLTVL.